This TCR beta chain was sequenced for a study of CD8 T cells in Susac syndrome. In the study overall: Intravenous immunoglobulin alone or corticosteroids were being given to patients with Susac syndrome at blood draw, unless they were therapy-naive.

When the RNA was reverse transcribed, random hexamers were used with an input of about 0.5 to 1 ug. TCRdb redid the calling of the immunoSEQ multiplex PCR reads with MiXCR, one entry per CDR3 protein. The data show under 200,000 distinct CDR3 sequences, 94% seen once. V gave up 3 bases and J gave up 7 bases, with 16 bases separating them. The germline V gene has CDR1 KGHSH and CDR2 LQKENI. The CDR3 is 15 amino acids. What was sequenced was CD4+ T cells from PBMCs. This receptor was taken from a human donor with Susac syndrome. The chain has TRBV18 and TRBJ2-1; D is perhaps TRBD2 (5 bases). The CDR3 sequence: CASSPDPAGSNEQFF. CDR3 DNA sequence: TGTGCCAGCTCACCCGATCCCGCGGGCTCAAATGAGCAGTTCTTC.